This T cell receptor (beta chain) comes out of a study of beta chain features in type 1 diabetes (dated by TCRdb to the late 2010s). About the full investigation: No differences in mean age, gender distribution, total cell number or subset yield were found between patients and healthy donors. A total of about 100,000,000 sorted cells were examined across all samples, and RNA yield correlated strongly with the number of cells per subset. The study compared TCRB repertoires of sorted circulating CD4+ T cell subsets between recently diagnosed type 1 diabetes patients and matched healthy donors. Regulatory and stem cell-like memory subsets were isolated from only 8 patients and about eight healthy donors, whereas naive and central memory subsets came from all 30 or so donors. Summary of the overall study and its limitations: Shorter templates might be favored by PCR, yet because patient and control samples were amplified and corrected together, any such skew would affect both groups equally. Sequencing cDNA rather than genomic DNA could over-represent highly expressing activated cells, although activation and CD3 levels did not differ between groups. Patients with type 1 diabetes made fewer insertions and deleted more nucleotides at VDJ recombination sites, implying thymic rearrangement abnormalities. HLA sub-analyses involved small numbers of individuals, so any influence of HLA type on TCRB rearrangement remained unresolved. Type 1 diabetes patients showed a moderate but significant shortening of TCRB CDR3 length in all four CD4+ subsets. Naive, central memory and regulatory TCRB repertoires appeared to be more alike among patients than among healthy donors.

The germline V gene provides CDR1 MNHEY and CDR2 SVGAGI. The CDR3, from cysteine to phenylalanine, totals 14 residues. This entry keeps only the CDR3 DNA: 42 bases, framed from base 1. The V end loses 0 bases and the J end loses 2 bases, and a stretch of 5 bases separates them. Of note for this clone: There is no known antigen for this receptor. No much larger clone is present one base from it, and per-base qualities are unavailable.

Each donor gave one peripheral blood draw, approximately 100 mL on average, collected into heparinised tubes. A BD FACSAria II was used to sort naive, central memory, regulatory and stem cell-like memory CD4+ T cells with a panel that included CD45RO, CCR7, CD25, CD127, CD95 and CD27. Purity was above 98% for every sorted population. PBMCs were separated immediately by Lymphoprep density gradient centrifugation and were stained directly, without being cultured. To minimize batch effects, samples were stained and sorted in pairs, one healthy donor with one patient per experiment. The entire isolated RNA was reverse transcribed using the High Capacity cDNA Reverse Transcription Kit, and thus expressed TCRB transcripts were sequenced. Deep immunoSEQ sequencing was performed on naive, central memory and regulatory T cell samples, with an average of roughly 3.3 million total reads per sample. Sorted cells were lysed in RLT buffer and RNA was extracted with DNase-treated RNeasy Micro or Mini kits, depending on cell number. To prevent cross-contamination, every cell subset was processed on its own, while patient and healthy donor samples were processed together. The immunoSEQ multiplex PCR was used to amplify TCRB sequences from cDNA, generating 87-bp fragments that spanned the CDR3 region. Sequencing of the amplicons was done on the Illumina HiSeq platform. As for the original processing: PCR bias was computationally corrected using synthetic template baselines, reads within Hamming distance 2 were collapsed, and singletons that could not be merged were discarded. By aligning reads against IMGT, V, D and J genes, CDR3 length, and insertions or deletions at six rearrangement sites were assigned. Within each subset, clonotype counts were normalized to sorted cell number, and only after that were true diversity and Gini coefficients computed with the tcR R package. Repertoire sharing was quantified using the overlap coefficient calculated on TCRB nucleotide sequences. As a proxy for the pre-selection repertoire, out-of-frame TCRB sequences from naive cells were analyzed. As stored in TCRdb, this immuneACCESS dataset retains in-frame rearrangements with V and J assigned. A fraction of the clones does not appear; measured against another copy, unresolved V genes explain less than half of the discrepancy, and the remainder lacks a known reason. V, J and clone size were drawn from that table, and D and trimming were deduced from the DNA. This sample lists about 620,000 clones; roughly 15% were detected once. The ten largest account for about 0.097% of the sample.

The V and J genes are TRBV6-5 and TRBJ2-1, with the D gene not clear enough to name. Specimen: naive CD4+ T cells from blood. Per the publication, the cell subset or site label means: true naive CD4+ T cells. This sequence was found in a man younger than 35 in good health. DNA sequence: TGTGCCAGCAGTTACTCAAGGGCCTACAATGAGCAGTTCTTC. This sequence encodes CASSYSRAYNEQFF.